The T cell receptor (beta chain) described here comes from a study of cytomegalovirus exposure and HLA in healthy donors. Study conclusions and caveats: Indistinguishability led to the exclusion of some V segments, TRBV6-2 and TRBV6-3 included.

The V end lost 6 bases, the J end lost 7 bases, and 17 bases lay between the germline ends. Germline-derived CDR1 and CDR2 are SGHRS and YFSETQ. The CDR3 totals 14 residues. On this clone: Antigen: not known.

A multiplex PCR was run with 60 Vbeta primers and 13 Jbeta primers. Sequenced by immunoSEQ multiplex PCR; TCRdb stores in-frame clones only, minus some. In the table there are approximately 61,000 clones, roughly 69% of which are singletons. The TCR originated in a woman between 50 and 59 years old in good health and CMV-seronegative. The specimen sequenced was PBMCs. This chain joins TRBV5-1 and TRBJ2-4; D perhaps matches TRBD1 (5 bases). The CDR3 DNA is TGCGCCAGCAACGAATGGGGCCAGGGCAACATTCAGTACTTC. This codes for CASNEWGQGNIQYF.